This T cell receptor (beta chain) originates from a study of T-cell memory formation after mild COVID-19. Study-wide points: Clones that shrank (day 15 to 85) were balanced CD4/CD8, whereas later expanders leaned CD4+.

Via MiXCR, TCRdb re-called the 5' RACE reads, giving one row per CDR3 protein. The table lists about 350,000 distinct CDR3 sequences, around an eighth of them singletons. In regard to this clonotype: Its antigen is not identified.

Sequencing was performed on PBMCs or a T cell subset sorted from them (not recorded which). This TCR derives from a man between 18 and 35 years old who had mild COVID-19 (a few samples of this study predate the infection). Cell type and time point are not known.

CDR3 sequence: CASSVTGGPEAFF. The CDR3 nucleotides read TGTGCCAGCAGTGTAACAGGGGGACCTGAAGCTTTCTTT. V usage is TRBV27 and J usage is TRBJ1-1; 8 bases line up with TRBD1. The CDR3 extends over 13 amino acids. Germline V gene sequence: CDR1 MNHEY, CDR2 SMNVEV (reference sequence). V shed 5 bases and J 6 bases; nucleotides not matched to a gene: 5.